This note documents a single T cell receptor beta chain sequence. The antigen is unknown. Amplification used 60 Vbeta primers and 13 Jbeta primers. Method: immunoSEQ multiplex PCR; TCRdb's copy keeps in-frame clones and lacks some. The listing contains 130,000 to 150,000 clones. This entry belongs to a study of cytomegalovirus exposure and HLA in healthy donors. General study points: Later analysis suggested most CMV-associated TCR beta chains were HLA-restricted.

V was trimmed by 4 bases and J by 9 bases, leaving 15 bases between them. The V gene's germline CDR1 is KGHSY and CDR2 FQNENV. The CDR3 is 13 residues long. The chain has TRBV16 and TRBJ1-1; D possibly corresponds to TRBD1 (5 bases). This receptor was identified in a man aged 35 to 55 in good health and CMV-seronegative. Source material: PBMCs. The DNA of the CDR3 is TGTGCCAGCAGCCCCACCGGGGGGGGGAAAGCTTTCTTT. Translation: CASSPTGGGKAFF.